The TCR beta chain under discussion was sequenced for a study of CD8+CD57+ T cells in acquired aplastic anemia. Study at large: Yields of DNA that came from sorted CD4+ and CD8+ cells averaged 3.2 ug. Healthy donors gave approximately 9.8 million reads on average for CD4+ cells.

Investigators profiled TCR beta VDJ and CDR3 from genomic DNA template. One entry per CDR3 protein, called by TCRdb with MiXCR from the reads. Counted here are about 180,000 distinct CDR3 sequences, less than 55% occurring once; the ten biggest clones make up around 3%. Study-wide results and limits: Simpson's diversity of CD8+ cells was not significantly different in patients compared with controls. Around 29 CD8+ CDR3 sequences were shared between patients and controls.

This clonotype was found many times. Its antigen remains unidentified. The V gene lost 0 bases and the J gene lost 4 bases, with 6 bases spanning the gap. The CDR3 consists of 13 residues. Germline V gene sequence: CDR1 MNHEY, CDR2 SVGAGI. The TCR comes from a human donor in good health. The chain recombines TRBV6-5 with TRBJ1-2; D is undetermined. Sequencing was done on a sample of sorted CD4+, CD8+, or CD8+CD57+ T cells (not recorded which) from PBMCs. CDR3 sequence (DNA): TGTGCCAGCAGTTACTCGGGGAGCTATGGCTACACCTTC. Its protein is CASSYSGSYGYTF.